These T cell receptor beta chains were read from a single sample in a study of T cell repertoires in aging, cancer and after chemotherapy. TCRdb reprocessed the multiplex PCR reads via MiXCR and lists one record per CDR3 protein. The repertoire includes several thousand distinct CDR3 sequences, roughly 33% of them detected once, and around 14% sits in the top ten. The sequenced material came from blood. Receptors were obtained from a human donor in good health. The donor label of this sample is uncertain. Each CDR3 is given with its conserved first and last residue. D genes are given only for firm matches. The size entry is marked missing in some rows and otherwise reads once, few, many or a size class.

length | size | D | J | V | CDR3 | DNA
17 | . | TRBD2 | TRBJ2-1 | TRBV27 | CASSFHGLAGGPNEQFF | TGTGCCAGCAGTTTTCACGGACTAGCGGGGGGGCCAAATGAGCAGTTCTTC
16 | few | TRBD1 | TRBJ2-1 | TRBV24-1 | CATSDLGRTGINEQFF | TGTGCCACCAGTGATTTAGGGAGGACAGGGATCAATGAGCAGTTCTTC
14 | . | . | TRBJ1-2 | TRBV18 | CASSPAGSGYGYTF | TGTGCCAGCTCACCGGCAGGTTCCGGCTATGGCTACACCTTC
15 | few | TRBD1 | TRBJ1-5 | TRBV6-2/TRBV6-3 | CASSGDSYSNQPQHF | TGTGCCAGCAGCGGGGACAGCTATAGCAATCAGCCCCAGCATTTT
13 | medium-sized | TRBD1 | TRBJ1-1 | TRBV29-1 | CSVATGSTTEAFF | TGCAGCGTGGCGACAGGGTCTACCACTGAAGCTTTCTTT
16 | few | . | TRBJ2-2 | TRBV6-2/TRBV6-3 | CASSSRLSFSAGELFF | TGTGCCAGCAGTTCCAGACTATCCTTTTCGGCCGGGGAGCTGTTTTTT
15 | . | TRBD1 | TRBJ2-7 | TRBV10-3 | CAISESVRGGDEQYF | TGTGCCATCAGTGAGTCGGTTAGAGGGGGCGACGAGCAGTACTTC
14 | medium-sized | . | TRBJ2-7 | TRBV19 | CASSIQANSYEQYF | TGTGCCAGTAGTATACAGGCTAACTCCTACGAGCAGTACTTC
15 | few | TRBD1 | TRBJ2-1 | TRBV6-1 | CASSELRTGANEQFF | TGTGCCAGCAGTGAACTACGGACAGGGGCCAATGAGCAGTTCTTC
14 | . | . | TRBJ1-2 | TRBV7-2 | CASSSRGTEYGYTF | TGTGCCAGCAGCTCTCGTGGGACCGAGTATGGCTACACCTTC
15 | . | . | TRBJ1-1 | TRBV13 | CASSSRDGGTSEAFF | TGTGCCAGCAGCTCTCGGGACGGAGGAACGTCTGAAGCTTTCTTT
10 | medium-sized | . | TRBJ2-3 | TRBV29-1 | CSCGPDTQYF | TGCAGCTGTGGGCCAGATACGCAGTATTTT
12 | . | . | TRBJ1-1 | TRBV5-5 | CASSLAAVGAFF | TGTGCCAGCAGCTTGGCCGCCGTAGGAGCTTTCTTT
16 | few | . | TRBJ2-3 | TRBV30 | CAWSVVPYRSTDTQYF | TGTGCCTGGAGTGTAGTTCCGTACCGTAGCACAGATACGCAGTATTTT
15 | . | TRBD1 | TRBJ1-1 | TRBV6-5 | CASASSRQGAIEAFF | TGTGCCAGCGCAAGCTCGCGACAGGGGGCTATTGAAGCTTTCTTT
14 | medium-sized | . | TRBJ2-1 | TRBV30 | CAWSVLQEHNEQFF | TGTGCCTGGAGTGTTCTACAGGAGCACAATGAGCAGTTCTTC
16 | few | . | TRBJ2-2 | TRBV5-5 | CASSLGMGQVGGELFF | TGTGCCAGCAGCTTGGGGATGGGGCAGGTCGGCGGGGAGCTGTTTTTT
16 | . | . | TRBJ2-3 | TRBV27 | CASSFTARVSTDTQYF | TGTGCCAGCAGTTTTACGGCTAGAGTCAGCACAGATACGCAGTATTTT
15 | . | TRBD2 | TRBJ2-1 | TRBV19 | CASRPNSGGRGEQFF | TGTGCCAGTAGACCCAATAGCGGGGGGCGGGGTGAGCAGTTCTTC
14 | . | . | TRBJ1-1 | TRBV18 | CASSPSGRGSEAFF | TGTGCCAGCTCACCGTCCGGTCGTGGGTCCGAAGCTTTCTTT
16 | . | . | TRBJ2-4 | TRBV5-6 | CASSSPGLSLGNIQYF | TGTGCCAGCAGCTCTCCGGGCCTGAGCCTCGGAAACATTCAGTACTTC
11 | . | . | TRBJ1-1 | TRBV20-1 | CSAREGSEAFF | TGCAGTGCTAGAGAAGGGAGTGAAGCTTTCTTT
14 | few | . | TRBJ2-4 | TRBV5-4 | CASSSSSEGNIQYF | TGTGCCAGCAGTTCGTCCTCGGAGGGAAACATTCAGTACTTC
13 | . | . | TRBJ1-1 | TRBV7-2 | CASSLRRGTEAFF | TGTGCCAGCAGCTTACGTCGGGGAACGGAAGCTTTCTTT
15 | . | . | TRBJ1-2 | TRBV10-2 | CASSESGVSFYGYTF | TGCGCCAGCAGTGAGTCCGGGGTCTCGTTCTATGGCTACACCTTC
14 | . | TRBD1 | TRBJ2-7 | TRBV5-4 | CASSSDRGSYEQYF | TGTGCCAGCAGCTCCGACAGGGGCTCCTACGAGCAGTACTTC
15 | few | . | TRBJ2-5 | TRBV6-1 | CASSEQPTYQETQYF | TGTGCCAGCAGTGAACAACCCACGTACCAAGAGACCCAGTACTTC
16 | . | TRBD1 | TRBJ2-3 | TRBV7-9 | CASSIGGRGMADTQYF | TGTGCCAGCAGTATCGGTGGCAGGGGGATGGCAGATACGCAGTACTTT
16 | medium-sized | . | TRBJ2-1 | TRBV19 | CASSHIREAGDNEQFF | TGTGCCAGTAGCCATATCAGGGAGGCAGGGGACAATGAGCAGTTCTTC
14 | . | TRBD2 | TRBJ2-7 | TRBV30 | CAWTRTRSPYEQYF | TGTGCCTGGACTAGGACTAGGAGTCCTTACGAGCAGTACTTC
15 | few | . | TRBJ1-1 | TRBV5-6 | CASSPTAAMNTEAFF | TGTGCCAGCAGCCCGACAGCAGCGATGAACACTGAAGCTTTCTTT
12 | . | . | TRBJ2-7 | TRBV5-5 | CASSFSAYEQYF | TGTGCCAGCAGCTTCTCCGCTTACGAGCAGTACTTC
12 | . | . | TRBJ1-2 | TRBV12-3/TRBV12-4 | CASRPPEGGYTF | TGTGCCAGCAGACCTCCTGAGGGTGGCTACACCTTC
14 | medium-sized | TRBD1 | TRBJ2-1 | TRBV29-1 | CSVERGTGYNEQFF | TGCAGCGTTGAACGGGGGACAGGCTACAATGAGCAGTTCTTC
14 | medium-sized | TRBD1 | TRBJ1-1 | TRBV29-1 | CSVQQGAQGTEAFF | TGCAGCGTCCAACAGGGGGCCCAGGGCACTGAAGCTTTCTTT
15 | few | . | TRBJ2-2 | TRBV5-1 | CASSPGGGNTGELFF | TGCGCCAGCAGTCCCGGGGGTGGGAACACCGGGGAGCTGTTTTTT
20 | . | TRBD1 | TRBJ1-2 | TRBV5-1 | CASSFSRGSRDRASNYGYTF | TGCGCCAGCAGCTTCTCTCGGGGGTCGCGGGACAGGGCCTCTAACTATGGCTACACCTTC
15 | medium-sized | . | TRBJ2-3 | TRBV29-1 | CSVDVAGTHTDTQYF | TGCAGCGTTGATGTAGCCGGGACACACACAGATACGCAGTATTTT
15 | . | TRBD1 | TRBJ1-2 | TRBV6-5 | CASSEDRDTIYGYTF | TGTGCCAGCAGTGAAGACAGGGATACAATTTATGGCTACACCTTC
14 | few | TRBD1 | TRBJ2-7 | TRBV5-6 | CASSLAGTGATKYF | TGTGCCAGCAGCTTAGCAGGGACAGGGGCTACGAAGTACTTC
17 | few | TRBD1 | TRBJ2-1 | TRBV5-4 | CASSLGGRDRDYNEQFF | TGTGCCAGCAGCTTGGGGGGGCGGGACAGGGACTACAATGAGCAGTTCTTC
14 | . | TRBD1 | TRBJ2-7 | TRBV19 | CASSTGTGSYEQYF | TGTGCCAGTAGTACCGGGACAGGCAGCTACGAGCAGTACTTC
15 | few | . | TRBJ1-1 | TRBV18 | CASSPSGNLLTEAFF | TGTGCCAGCTCACCTTCAGGCAACCTTCTCACTGAAGCTTTCTTT
12 | medium-sized | . | TRBJ1-6 | TRBV30 | CAAGVTGVTLHF | TGTGCGGCGGGGGTAACGGGGGTCACCCTCCACTTT
15 | . | TRBD1 | TRBJ1-2 | TRBV6-5 | CASSYQQTGEGGYTF | TGTGCCAGCAGTTACCAACAGACAGGGGAGGGCGGCTACACCTTC